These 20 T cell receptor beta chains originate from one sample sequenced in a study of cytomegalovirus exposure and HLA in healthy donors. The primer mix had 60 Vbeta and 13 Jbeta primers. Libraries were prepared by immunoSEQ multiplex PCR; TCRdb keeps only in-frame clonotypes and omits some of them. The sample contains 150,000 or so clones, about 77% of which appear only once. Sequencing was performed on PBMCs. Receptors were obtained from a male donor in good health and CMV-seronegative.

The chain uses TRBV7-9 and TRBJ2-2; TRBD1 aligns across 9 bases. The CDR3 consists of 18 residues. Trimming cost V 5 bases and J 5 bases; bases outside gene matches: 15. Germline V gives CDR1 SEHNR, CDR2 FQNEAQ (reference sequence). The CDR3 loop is CASSEGVVMTGGTGELFF. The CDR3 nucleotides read TGTGCCAGCAGCGAGGGGGTCGTTATGACAGGGGGAACCGGGGAGCTGTTTTTT.

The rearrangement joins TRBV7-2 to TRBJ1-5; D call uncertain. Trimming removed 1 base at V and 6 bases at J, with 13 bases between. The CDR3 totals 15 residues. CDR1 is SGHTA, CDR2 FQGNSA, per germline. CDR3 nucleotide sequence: TGTGCCAGCAGCTTAGGAGGGTCGGTGTCTCAGCCCCAGCATTTT. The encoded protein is CASSLGGSVSQPQHF.

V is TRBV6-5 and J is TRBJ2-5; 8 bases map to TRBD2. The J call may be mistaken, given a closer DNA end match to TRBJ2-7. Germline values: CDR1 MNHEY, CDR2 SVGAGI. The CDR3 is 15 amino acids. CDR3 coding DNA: TGTGCCAGCAGTTCTAGCGGGTCTAGCTCCTACGAGCAGTACTTC. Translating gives CASSSSGSSSYEQYF.

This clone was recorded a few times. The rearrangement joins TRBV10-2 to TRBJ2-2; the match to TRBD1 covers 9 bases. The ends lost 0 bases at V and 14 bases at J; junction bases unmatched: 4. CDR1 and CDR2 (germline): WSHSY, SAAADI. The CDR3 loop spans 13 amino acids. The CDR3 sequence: CASSESTGGGLFF. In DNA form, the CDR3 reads TGCGCCAGCAGTGAGTCGACAGGGGGAGGACTGTTTTTT.

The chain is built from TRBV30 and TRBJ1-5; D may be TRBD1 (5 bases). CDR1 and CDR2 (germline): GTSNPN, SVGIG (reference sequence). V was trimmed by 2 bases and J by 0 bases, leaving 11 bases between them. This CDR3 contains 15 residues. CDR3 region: CAWSKRGGSNQPQHF. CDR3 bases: TGTGCCTGGAGTAAACGGGGGGGTAGCAATCAGCCCCAGCATTTT. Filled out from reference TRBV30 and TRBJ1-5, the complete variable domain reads SQTIHQWPATLVQPVGSPLSLECTVEGTSNPNLYWYRQAAGRGLQLLFYSVGIGQISSEVPQNLSASRPQDRQFILSSKKLLLSDSGFYLCAWSKRGGSNQPQHFGDGTRLSIL.

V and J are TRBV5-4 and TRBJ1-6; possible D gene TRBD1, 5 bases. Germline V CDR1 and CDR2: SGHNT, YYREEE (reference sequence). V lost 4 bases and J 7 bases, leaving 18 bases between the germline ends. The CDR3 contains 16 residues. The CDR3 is CASSGGDGKLNSPLHF. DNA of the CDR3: TGTGCCAGCAGCGGCGGGGACGGGAAATTAAATTCACCCCTCCACTTT.

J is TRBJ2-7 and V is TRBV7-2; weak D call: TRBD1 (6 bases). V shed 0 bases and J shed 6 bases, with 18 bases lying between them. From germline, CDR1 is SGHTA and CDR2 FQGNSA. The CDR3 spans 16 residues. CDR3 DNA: TGTGCCAGCAGCTTAGCGGGGCAGGGGAATAAACTCGAGCAGTACTTC. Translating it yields CASSLAGQGNKLEQYF.

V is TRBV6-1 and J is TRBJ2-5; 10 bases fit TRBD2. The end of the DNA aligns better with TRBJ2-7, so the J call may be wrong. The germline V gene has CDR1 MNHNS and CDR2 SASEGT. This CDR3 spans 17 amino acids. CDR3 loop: CASSEPPGLAGAYEQYF. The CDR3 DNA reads TGTGCCAGCAGTGAACCCCCAGGTCTAGCGGGAGCCTACGAGCAGTACTTC.

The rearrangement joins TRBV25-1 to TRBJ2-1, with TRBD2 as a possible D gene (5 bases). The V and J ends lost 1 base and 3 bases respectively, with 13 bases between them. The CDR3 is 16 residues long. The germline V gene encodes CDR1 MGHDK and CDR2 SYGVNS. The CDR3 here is CASSEFGRGRYNEQFF. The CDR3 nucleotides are TGTGCCAGCAGTGAATTCGGACGGGGTCGCTACAATGAGCAGTTCTTC.

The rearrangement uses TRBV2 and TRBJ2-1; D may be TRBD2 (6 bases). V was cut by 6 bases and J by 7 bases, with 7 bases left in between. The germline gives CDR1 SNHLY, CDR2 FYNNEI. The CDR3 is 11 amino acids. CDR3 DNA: TGTGCCAGCAGGGAGGGGAATGAGCAGTTCTTC. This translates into CASREGNEQFF.

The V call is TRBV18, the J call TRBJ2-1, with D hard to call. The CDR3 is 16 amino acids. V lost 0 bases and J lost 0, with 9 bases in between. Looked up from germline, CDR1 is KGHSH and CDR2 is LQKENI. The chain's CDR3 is CASSPPSRGSYNEQFF. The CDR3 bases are TGTGCCAGCTCACCACCAAGCAGAGGCTCCTACAATGAGCAGTTCTTC.

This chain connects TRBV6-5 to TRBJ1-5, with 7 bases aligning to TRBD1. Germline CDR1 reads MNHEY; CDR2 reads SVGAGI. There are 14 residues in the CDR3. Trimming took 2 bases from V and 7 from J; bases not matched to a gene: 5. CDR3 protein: CASSYRTGGQPQHF. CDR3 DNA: TGTGCCAGCAGTTACCGGACAGGAGGGCAGCCCCAGCATTTT.

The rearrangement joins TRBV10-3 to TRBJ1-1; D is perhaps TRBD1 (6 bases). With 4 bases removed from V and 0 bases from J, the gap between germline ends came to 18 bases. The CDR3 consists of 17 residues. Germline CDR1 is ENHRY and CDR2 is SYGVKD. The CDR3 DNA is TGTGCCATCAGTGGGAAGCCGACTGGGGGCATGAACACTGAAGCTTTCTTT. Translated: CAISGKPTGGMNTEAFF.

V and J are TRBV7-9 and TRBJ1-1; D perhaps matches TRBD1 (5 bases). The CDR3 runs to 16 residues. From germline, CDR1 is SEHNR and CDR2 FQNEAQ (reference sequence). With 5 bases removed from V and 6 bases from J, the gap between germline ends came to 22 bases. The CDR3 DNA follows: TGTGCCAGCAGCCCAATGGGGAGGGCAGGGATCGCTGAAGCTTTCTTT. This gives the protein CASSPMGRAGIAEAFF.

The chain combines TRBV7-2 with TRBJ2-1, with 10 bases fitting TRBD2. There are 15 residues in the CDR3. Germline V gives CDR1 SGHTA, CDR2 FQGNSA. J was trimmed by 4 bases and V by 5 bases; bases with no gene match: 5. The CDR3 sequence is CASSPTSGDYNEQFF. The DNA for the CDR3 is TGTGCCAGCAGCCCCACTAGCGGGGATTACAATGAGCAGTTCTTC.

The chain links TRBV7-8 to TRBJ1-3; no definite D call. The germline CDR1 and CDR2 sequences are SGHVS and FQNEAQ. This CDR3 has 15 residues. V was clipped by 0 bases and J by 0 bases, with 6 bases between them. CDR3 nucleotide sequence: TGTGCCAGCAGCTTAGCCGGGATCTCTGGAAACACCATATATTTT. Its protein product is CASSLAGISGNTIYF.

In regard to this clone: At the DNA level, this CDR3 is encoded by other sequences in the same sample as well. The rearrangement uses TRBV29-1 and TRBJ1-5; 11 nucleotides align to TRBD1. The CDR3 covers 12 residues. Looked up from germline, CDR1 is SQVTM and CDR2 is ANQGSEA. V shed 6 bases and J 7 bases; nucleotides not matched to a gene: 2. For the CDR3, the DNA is TGCAGCGTAGGGACAGGGGGACAGCCCCAGCATTTT. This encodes CSVGTGGQPQHF.

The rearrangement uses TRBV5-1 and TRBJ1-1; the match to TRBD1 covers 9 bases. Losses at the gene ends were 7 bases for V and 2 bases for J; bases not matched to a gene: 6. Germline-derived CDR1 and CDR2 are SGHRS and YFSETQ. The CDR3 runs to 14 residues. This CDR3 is CASGQGQGNTEAFF. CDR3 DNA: TGCGCCAGCGGGCAGGGACAGGGTAACACTGAAGCTTTCTTT. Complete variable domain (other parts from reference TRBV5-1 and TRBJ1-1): KAGVTQTPRYLIKTRGQQVTLSCSPISGHRSVSWYQQTPGQGLQFLFEYFSETQRNKGNFPGRFSGRQFSNSRSEMNVSTLELGDSALYLCASGQGQGNTEAFFGQGTRLTVV.

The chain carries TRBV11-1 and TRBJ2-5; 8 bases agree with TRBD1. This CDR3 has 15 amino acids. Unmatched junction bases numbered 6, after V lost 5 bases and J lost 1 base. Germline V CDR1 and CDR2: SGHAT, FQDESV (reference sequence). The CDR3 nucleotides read TGTGCCAGCAGCCGGGACAGGTCCCGCCAAGAGACCCAGTACTTC. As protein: CASSRDRSRQETQYF.

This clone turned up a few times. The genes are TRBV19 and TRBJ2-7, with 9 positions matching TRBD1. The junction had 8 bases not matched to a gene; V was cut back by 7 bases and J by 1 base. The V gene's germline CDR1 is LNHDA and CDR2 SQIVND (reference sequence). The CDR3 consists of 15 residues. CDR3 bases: TGTGCCAGTAAGGGGACCGGGACAGGGTCCTACGAGCAGTACTTC. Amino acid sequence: CASKGTGTGSYEQYF.